This T cell receptor beta chain is drawn from a study of beta chain features in type 1 diabetes. The whole isolated RNA underwent reverse transcription, so sequencing captured expressed TCRB transcripts. Some clones are missing from TCRdb's copy, which holds only in-frame ones; the method was immunoSEQ multiplex PCR. Of 140,000 to 150,000 clones in the sample, 13% were seen once. This clone was counted a few times. The antigen is not known. Between the trimmed V and J ends, which lost 1 base and 5 bases, there was a span of 12 bases. CDR3 length: 14 residues. Looked up from germline, CDR1 is SGHDT and CDR2 is YYEEEE. Findings and limits, study-wide: PCR might show a preference for shorter templates, equally across patients and controls. Type 1 diabetes patients showed a moderate but significant shortening of TCRB CDR3s in all four CD4+ subsets.

Sequenced input: central memory CD4+ T cells from blood. This sequence was found in a man younger than 35 with type 1 diabetes. The rearrangement joins TRBV5-6 to TRBJ2-5, with D maybe TRBD1 (6 bases). The CDR3 region has the DNA TGTGCCAGCAGCTTGTGGGGGCGAGGGGAGACCCAGTACTTC. As protein: CASSLWGRGETQYF.